The 14 T cell receptor beta chains below all came from one sample that was sequenced in a study of T cell responses to AZD1222 COVID-19 vaccine. Generated by immunoSEQ multiplex PCR, the TCRdb table keeps only in-frame clones and is missing some. The data show roughly 91,000 clones, roughly nine tenths seen once. Sequences were derived from peripheral blood, sampled on day 0 of AZD1222 vaccination. The source is an adult in good health.

The chain joins TRBV6-1 to TRBJ1-2, with D possibly being TRBD1 (5 bases). V was pared by 2 bases and J by 7 bases, with 11 bases between. Germline V lookup: CDR1 MNHNS, CDR2 SASEGT. The CDR3 extends over 13 amino acids. The CDR3 DNA reads as TGTGCCAGCAGTGAATGGGGGGGAGGTGGCTACACCTTC. Its protein product is CASSEWGGGGYTF.

The V gene is TRBV27, the J gene TRBJ2-4; no definite D call. This CDR3 is built from 14 residues. CDR1 is MNHEY, CDR2 SMNVEV, per germline (reference sequence). Trimming took 5 bases from V and 6 from J, leaving 14 bases between them. CDR3 in amino acids: CASSPRTARNIQYF. The CDR3 coding sequence is TGTGCCAGCAGTCCCCGGACGGCCCGAAACATTCAGTACTTC.

The chain couples TRBV9 to TRBJ1-1; D unclear. The CDR3 loop spans 15 amino acids. With 0 bases removed from V and 0 bases from J, the gap between germline ends came to 9 bases. CDR1 and CDR2 (germline): SGDLS, YYNGEE. The CDR3, as DNA: TGTGCCAGCAGCGTAGGTTGGGGAATGAACACTGAAGCTTTCTTT. Translating it yields CASSVGWGMNTEAFF.

A remark on this clone: At one end, the junction sequence differs from germline, possibly due to a read error. The chain couples TRBV5-1 to TRBJ2-5; TRBD1 matches at 7 bases. Germline V gene data show CDR1 as SGHRS and CDR2 as YFSETQ. The CDR3 is made up of 13 amino acids. The CDR3 DNA follows: TGTGCCAGCAGCTTGACAGGGAAAGAGACCCAGTACTTC. Amino acids: CASSLTGKETQYF.

The chain uses TRBV12-3 or TRBV12-4 and TRBJ1-1, with D hard to call. The V and J ends lost 8 bases and 0 bases respectively, with 1 base between them. CDR3 size: 10 residues. The CDR3 here is CASLNTEAFF. CDR3 nucleotide sequence: TGTGCCAGCCTGAACACTGAAGCTTTCTTT.

The genes are TRBV24-1 and TRBJ1-2, with 10 bases aligning to TRBD1. CDR1 KGHDR and CDR2 SFDVKD come from the germline V gene. The CDR3 spans 13 residues. V was pared by 4 bases and J by 7 bases, with 2 bases of the junction left unmatched. The CDR3 sequence is CATSEGTGAGYTF. CDR3 nucleotide sequence: TGTGCCACCAGTGAGGGGACAGGGGCTGGCTACACCTTC.

The chain employs TRBV28 and TRBJ1-2, with D possibly matching TRBD1 (5 bases). CDR1 is MDHEN, CDR2 SYDVKM, per germline. Trimming left V 4 bases short and J 5 bases short, with 17 bases between. The CDR3 covers 15 residues. CDR3 residues: CASSSQRGSGYGYTF. The CDR3 DNA follows: TGTGCCAGCAGTTCCCAGAGGGGCTCGGGGTATGGCTACACCTTC.

The genes are TRBV30 and TRBJ2-1; perhaps D is TRBD1 or TRBD2 (5 bases each). The germline CDR1 and CDR2 sequences are GTSNPN and SVGIG (reference sequence). This CDR3 is built from 15 residues. Trimming removed 0 bases from V and 3 bases from J, with 12 bases in between. The CDR3, as DNA: TGTGCCTGGAGTGTTAATTGGGGGAACTACAATGAGCAGTTCTTC. It specifies CAWSVNWGNYNEQFF.

This clone was seen just once. The chain employs TRBV6-4 and TRBJ2-1; 14 bases agree with TRBD2. Germline V gene sequence: CDR1 MRHNA, CDR2 SNTAGT. The CDR3 totals 16 residues. V was pared by 3 bases and J by 8 bases, with 6 bases of the junction left unmatched. The CDR3: CASSDSTSGGADEQFF. DNA for the CDR3: TGTGCCAGCAGTGATTCGACTAGCGGGGGGGCGGATGAGCAGTTCTTC.

The chain couples TRBV5-8 to TRBJ1-4; TRBD1 matches 8 bases. The CDR3 sequence is 16 residues long. The junction had 6 bases not matched to a gene; V was cut back by 5 bases and J by 0 bases. Germline lookup yields CDR1 SGHTS and CDR2 YDEGEE. The CDR3 reads CASSHGQGATNEKLFF. The CDR3 nucleotides are TGTGCCAGCAGTCATGGACAGGGAGCAACTAATGAAAAACTGTTTTTT. Full variable domain (missing parts from reference TRBV5-8 and TRBJ1-4): EAGVTQSPTHLIKTRGQQATLRCSPISGHTSVYWYQQALGLGLQFLLWYDEGEERNRGNFPPRFSGRQFPNYSSELNVNALELEDSALYLCASSHGQGATNEKLFFGSGTQLSVL.

The J gene is TRBJ2-7, the V gene TRBV5-4; D might be TRBD2 (6 bases). Trimming removed 4 bases at V and 6 bases at J, with 17 bases between. The CDR3 runs to 14 residues. CDR1 and CDR2 (germline): SGHNT, YYREEE (reference sequence). The CDR3 here is CASSLLGRTGEQYF. CDR3 DNA sequence: TGTGCCAGCAGCCTCCTAGGGAGGACGGGCGAGCAGTACTTC.

The rearrangement joins TRBV7-2 to TRBJ2-5; 13 bases agree with TRBD2. The J segment lost 1 base and the V segment lost 3 bases, leaving 2 bases of the junction unmatched. This CDR3 has 16 residues. In germline, CDR1 is SGHTA, CDR2 FQGNSA. CDR3 loop: CASSLRTSGGQETQYF. The CDR3 DNA follows: TGTGCCAGCAGCTTGAGGACTAGCGGGGGCCAAGAGACCCAGTACTTC.

The chain has TRBV2 and TRBJ1-1, with D unclear. Germline V CDR1 and CDR2: SNHLY, FYNNEI. This CDR3 is 13 amino acids long. The ends were cut back, 4 bases at V and 3 bases at J, with 9 bases in the middle. CDR3 region: CASSGNSHTEAFF. The CDR3 DNA reads as TGTGCCAGCAGTGGGAACAGCCACACTGAAGCTTTCTTT.

V is TRBV7-8 and J is TRBJ1-5; 8 bases are shared with TRBD1. J gave up 5 bases and V 5 bases, and 8 bases lay outside the gene matches. Germline V gene sequence: CDR1 SGHVS, CDR2 FQNEAQ. CDR3 size: 15 residues. Here the CDR3 reads CASSASGGRDQPQHF. CDR3 nucleotide sequence: TGTGCCAGCAGCGCCTCAGGGGGCCGAGATCAGCCCCAGCATTTT.